Reported below is one T cell receptor (beta chain). Assay used: immunoSEQ multiplex PCR; TCRdb lists only in-frame clones, some missing. Here the sample spans about 22,000 clones, approximately 82% being singletons. Anyone with autoimmune disease history or systemic immunosuppression was excluded. This specimen comes from a study of OX40 agonist ivuxolimab in advanced cancers. Germline CDR1 ENHRY, CDR2 SYGVKD. The CDR3 covers 13 residues. V lost 6 bases, J lost 7 bases, and 4 bases stayed unmatched. The receptor comes from an adult with an advanced solid tumor such as melanoma, head and neck, liver or kidney cancer. Here the sequenced sample was CD4+ or CD8+ T cells sorted from blood, taken in a trial of the OX40 agonist ivuxolimab. The rearrangement links TRBV10-3 to TRBJ2-1, with TRBD2 matching 9 bases. The CDR3 coding sequence is TGTGCCATCAGCGCGGGGGGGCCTAATGAGCAGTTCTTC. It is translated as CAISAGGPNEQFF.